This paragraph reports one TCR beta chain. Its antigen is still unknown. This CDR3 comprises 14 residues. Germline V gene lookup returns CDR1 MNHEY and CDR2 SVGAGI. The V gene end was trimmed by 5 bases and the J gene end by 6 bases; junction bases not matched to a gene: 8. The data derive from a study of cytomegalovirus exposure and HLA in healthy donors. PCR amplification relied on 60 Vbeta primers (plus 13 Jbeta primers). Generated by immunoSEQ multiplex PCR, the TCRdb table keeps only in-frame clones and is missing some. The table has approximately 120,000 clones, about 76% seen once; the top ten hold over 10%. The study, taken as a whole, reports: Researchers reported from a later analysis that most CMV-associated TCR beta chains appeared HLA-restricted.

The TCR sequence derives from a woman aged 55-70 years in good health and CMV-seropositive. Sequenced input: PBMCs. V usage is TRBV6-5 and J usage is TRBJ2-7; the match to TRBD1 covers 9 bases. The CDR3: CASSPGTGRAEQYF. Here the CDR3 DNA reads TGTGCCAGCAGTCCCGGGACAGGGAGGGCCGAGCAGTACTTC.